These 25 T cell receptor beta chains came from one sample sequenced in a study of blood T cell repertoires in COVID-19 (dated by TCRdb to 2020 to 2021). The library was produced with the immunoSEQ multiplex PCR assay. This is the immuneACCESS table as TCRdb keeps it, with only in-frame sequences that have V and J called. A part of the clones is gone; compared with another copy, unresolved V genes explain less than half, and the rest is unexplained. The sample table lists over 120,000 clones, 84% of them with a count of one. More than 3.5% of the sample is taken by the ten largest. The sequenced sample consisted of peripheral blood. The receptors here all came from a woman in her fifties or sixties with acute or convalescent COVID-19.

The rearrangement uses TRBV28 and TRBJ2-7; TRBD2 aligns across 7 bases. The ends lost 3 bases at V and 5 bases at J; junction bases unmatched: 10. The CDR3 is 15 amino acids. The germline V gene encodes CDR1 MDHEN and CDR2 SYDVKM. DNA of the CDR3: TGTGCCAGCAGTTTCGGCAGGCCGGGGGGTAACGAGCAGTACTTC. The encoded protein is CASSFGRPGGNEQYF.

The chain links TRBV2 to TRBJ2-1, with D perhaps matching TRBD2 (5 bases). There are 13 residues in the CDR3. The V and J ends lost 7 bases and 3 bases respectively, with 10 bases between them. CDR1 is SNHLY and CDR2 is FYNNEI in the germline V gene. The CDR3 here is CASIRDGYNEQFF. The CDR3 DNA sequence: TGTGCCAGCATTCGGGATGGCTACAATGAGCAGTTCTTC. The full variable domain, rest sourced from reference TRBV2 and TRBJ2-1, is EPEVTQTPSHQVTQMGQEVILRCVPISNHLYFYWYRQILGQKVEFLVSFYNNEISEKSEIFDDQFSVERPDGSNFTLKIRSTKLEDSAMYFCASIRDGYNEQFFGPGTRLTVL.

This rearrangement joins TRBV5-4 to TRBJ1-2, with 8 bases identical to TRBD1. The CDR3 is 13 residues long. The trim removed 4 bases at V and 6 bases at J, leaving 5 bases unmatched. CDR1 is SGHNT and CDR2 is YYREEE in the germline V gene (reference sequence). The CDR3 region is CASSRTGPNGYTF. The CDR3 coding sequence is TGTGCCAGCAGCCGGACAGGGCCAAATGGCTACACCTTC.

V is TRBV16 and J is TRBJ1-4; the D gene is possibly TRBD1 (5 bases). CDR1 and CDR2 (germline): KGHSY, FQNENV. V was shortened by 0 bases and J by 0 bases, with 8 bases between the two germline ends. The length of the CDR3 is 16 residues. CDR3 nucleotides: TGTGCCAGCAGCCAATCATGGGGGGCAACTAATGAAAAACTGTTTTTT. Amino acids: CASSQSWGATNEKLFF.

The chain uses TRBV7-2 and TRBJ1-5, with 7 bases matching TRBD1. The CDR3 has 13 residues. Trimming took 5 bases from V and 7 from J; bases not matched to a gene: 5. Looked up from germline, CDR1 is SGHTA and CDR2 is FQGNSA. This CDR3 reads CASSQDRVQPQHF. The CDR3 nucleotides are TGTGCCAGCAGCCAAGACAGGGTCCAGCCCCAGCATTTT.

The CDR3 here is CASSFRGGGTEAFF. CDR3 in DNA: TGTGCCAGCAGCTTCAGGGGTGGTGGCACTGAAGCTTTCTTT. The chain links TRBV7-9 to TRBJ1-1, with TRBD1 as a possible D gene (6 bases). The germline V gene encodes CDR1 SEHNR and CDR2 FQNEAQ (reference sequence). Trimming left V 3 bases short and J 4 bases short, with 12 bases between. The CDR3 has 14 amino acids.

The chain joins TRBV15 to TRBJ2-1; 7 nucleotides match TRBD2. The CDR3 loop spans 19 amino acids. Germline V gives CDR1 LNHNV, CDR2 YYDKDF (reference sequence). After removal of 0 bases from V and 0 bases from J, the junction contained 11 bases not matched to a gene. The chain's CDR3 is CATSRDRVAGGSSYNEQFF. In DNA, the CDR3 is TGTGCCACCAGCAGAGACCGGGTTGCCGGGGGGAGCTCCTACAATGAGCAGTTCTTC.

The chain is built from TRBV5-1 and TRBJ1-4; 7 bases fit TRBD1. The CDR3 loop spans 16 amino acids. Germline V lookup: CDR1 SGHRS, CDR2 YFSETQ. With V trimmed by 4 bases and J by 8 bases, 14 bases remained unmatched. The CDR3 spells CASSKDRTTNGEKLFF. In DNA form, the CDR3 reads TGCGCCAGCAGCAAGGACAGGACGACGAATGGCGAAAAACTGTTTTTT.

The chain employs TRBV27 and TRBJ1-1; 9 nucleotides line up with TRBD1. The germline V gene encodes CDR1 MNHEY and CDR2 SMNVEV (reference sequence). J gave up 1 base and V 2 bases, and 11 bases lay outside the gene matches. CDR3 size: 18 residues. Here the CDR3 reads CASSLRGTGPAANTEAFF. The CDR3 nucleotides are TGTGCCAGCAGTTTAAGGGGGACAGGGCCCGCCGCGAACACTGAAGCTTTCTTT.

This clone has just one count. The gene calls are TRBV7-2 and TRBJ2-1, with D tentatively TRBD1 (6 bases). The germline CDR1 and CDR2 sequences are SGHTA and FQGNSA. Trimming took off 5 bases at V and 6 bases at J, with 17 bases between the two ends. This CDR3 is 15 amino acids long. The CDR3 here is CASSPSSIRGNEQFF. The CDR3, as DNA: TGTGCCAGCAGCCCCTCTAGCATCAGGGGCAATGAGCAGTTCTTC.

V is TRBV11-3 and J is TRBJ2-2; the match to TRBD2 covers 7 bases. J was trimmed by 2 bases and V by 1 base; bases with no gene match: 7. The CDR3 has 17 residues. Per germline, CDR1 SGHNT and CDR2 YENEEA. The CDR3 is CASSLVVASGNTGELFF. As DNA, the CDR3 is TGTGCCAGCAGCTTAGTTGTGGCTAGCGGAAACACCGGGGAGCTGTTTTTT.

This clone was detected only once. J is TRBJ1-2 and V is TRBV5-1; 8 bases agree with TRBD1. This CDR3 spans 17 amino acids. Germline CDR1 is SGHRS and CDR2 is YFSETQ. The trim removed 3 bases at V and 8 bases at J, leaving 18 bases unmatched. CDR3 bases: TGCGCCAGCAGCTCCGAACCAGGAATGGGACAGGCGAGAGGCTACACCTTC. This encodes CASSSEPGMGQARGYTF.

The chain has TRBV11-3 and TRBJ2-7; 13 nucleotides agree with TRBD2. In germline, CDR1 is SGHNT, CDR2 YENEEA. This CDR3 spans 18 amino acids. The trim removed 1 base at V and 2 bases at J, leaving 8 bases unmatched. The CDR3 region has the DNA TGTGCCAGCAGCTTAGTGGGGACTAGCGGGACTCAACCCTACGAGCAGTACTTC. This translates into CASSLVGTSGTQPYEQYF.

In nucleotides, the CDR3 is TGTGCCAGCAGCCCATTTGAACAGGGGCCCCTCCACTTT. Protein sequence: CASSPFEQGPLHF. This chain uses TRBV4-2 with TRBJ1-6, with 7 nucleotides matching TRBD1. V dropped 4 bases and J dropped 13; count of bases not matched to a gene: 7. The CDR3 spans 13 residues. The V gene's germline CDR1 is LGHNA and CDR2 YNFKEQ.

The gene calls are TRBV5-1 and TRBJ2-1; D call uncertain. With 4 bases removed from V and 6 bases from J, the gap between germline ends came to 11 bases. CDR1 and CDR2 from the germline V gene are SGHRS and YFSETQ. The length of the CDR3 is 13 residues. CDR3 region: CASSPYPGNEQFF. DNA of the CDR3: TGCGCCAGCAGCCCCTACCCAGGCAATGAGCAGTTCTTC. The full variable domain, rest sourced from reference TRBV5-1 and TRBJ2-1, is KAGVTQTPRYLIKTRGQQVTLSCSPISGHRSVSWYQQTPGQGLQFLFEYFSETQRNKGNFPGRFSGRQFSNSRSEMNVSTLELGDSALYLCASSPYPGNEQFFGPGTRLTVL.

This clone turned up a few times. This rearrangement joins TRBV7-4 to TRBJ1-1, with 11 bases lining up with TRBD1. From germline, CDR1 is SGHVT and CDR2 SQSDAQ. V lost 1 base, J lost 6 bases, and 16 bases stayed unmatched. The CDR3 length is 19 residues. In DNA, the CDR3 is TGTGCCAGCAGCTTAGAGGGTCCTGGGGACAGGGGGGTTTATGCTGAAGCTTTCTTT. Encoded protein: CASSLEGPGDRGVYAEAFF.

This chain links TRBV3-1 (or the pseudogene TRBV3-2) with TRBJ2-7; D might be TRBD2 (5 bases). The ends were cut back, 3 bases at V and 2 bases at J, with 17 bases in the middle. The CDR3 spans 16 residues. Germline V lookup: CDR1 LGHDT, CDR2 YNNKEL (reference sequence). The CDR3 spells CASSHLLGERAYEQYF. The CDR3, as DNA: TGTGCCAGCAGCCATCTCCTCGGAGAGAGGGCCTACGAGCAGTACTTC.

This clone was seen more than once but under ten times. CDR3 protein: CASSPADRGAYEQYF. DNA of the CDR3: TGCGCCAGCAGCCCCGCCGACAGGGGGGCCTACGAGCAGTACTTC. This chain uses TRBV5-1 with TRBJ2-7, with 9 bases that match TRBD1. Per germline, CDR1 SGHRS and CDR2 YFSETQ. The V segment lost 4 bases and the J segment 2 bases; nucleotides outside the gene matches: 7. The CDR3 is made up of 15 amino acids.

The genes are TRBV7-2 and TRBJ1-6, with 8 bases lining up with TRBD1. CDR1 and CDR2 from the germline V gene are SGHTA and FQGNSA. This CDR3 has 15 residues. V lost 1 base, J lost 7 bases, and 3 bases stayed unmatched. Here the CDR3 DNA reads TGTGCCAGCAGCTTAGTAGCAGGGGGCAATTCACCCCTCCACTTT. As protein: CASSLVAGGNSPLHF.

On this clone itself: Other nucleotide sequences from this sample produce the same CDR3. The chain carries TRBV29-1 and TRBJ2-7, with 7 bases that match TRBD1. CDR1 SQVTM and CDR2 ANQGSEA come from the germline V gene. The CDR3 runs 13 residues. The V segment lost 1 base and the J segment 4 bases; nucleotides outside the gene matches: 4. Here the CDR3 reads CSVEGQGGYEQYF. The CDR3 nucleotides read TGCAGCGTTGAAGGACAGGGCGGATACGAGCAGTACTTC.

The chain links TRBV3-1 (or the pseudogene TRBV3-2) to TRBJ1-1; unclear D gene. V was cut by 3 bases and J by 6 bases, with 5 bases left in between. CDR3 length equals 11 residues. CDR1 is LGHDT, CDR2 YNNKEL, per germline (reference sequence). CDR3 DNA sequence: TGTGCCAGCAGCCATTCGGCTGAAGCTTTCTTT. Translated, it gives CASSHSAEAFF.

The genes are TRBV2 and TRBJ1-3; tentatively, D is TRBD1 (5 bases). The V gene's germline CDR1 is SNHLY and CDR2 FYNNEI. The germline V and J ends were trimmed by 8 bases and 7 bases, with 12 bases remaining between them. CDR3 size: 12 residues. The DNA of the CDR3 is TGTGCCAGCGCACAGGAGACGAACACCATATATTTT. Its translation is CASAQETNTIYF. Based on the CDR3 plus reference TRBV2 and TRBJ1-3, the full variable domain is EPEVTQTPSHQVTQMGQEVILRCVPISNHLYFYWYRQILGQKVEFLVSFYNNEISEKSEIFDDQFSVERPDGSNFTLKIRSTKLEDSAMYFCASAQETNTIYFGEGSWLTVV.

The V gene is TRBV6-4, the J gene TRBJ2-2; no firm D call. The V gene's germline CDR1 is MRHNA and CDR2 SNTAGT. The V and J ends lost 5 bases and 6 bases respectively, with 10 bases between them. CDR3 length: 13 amino acids. Written as DNA, the CDR3 is TGTGCCAGCAGTCTGGAGTCAGCCGGGGAGCTGTTTTTT. Translation: CASSLESAGELFF.

The J gene is TRBJ2-5, the V gene TRBV28; a weak D match, TRBD2 (6 bases). CDR3 length: 14 amino acids. Trimming took 6 bases from V and 5 from J, leaving 16 bases between them. Germline assignment: CDR1 MDHEN and CDR2 SYDVKM. In DNA, the CDR3 is TGTGCCAGCAGCCGAAGACTAGGTAGGGAGACCCAGTACTTC. Translation gives CASSRRLGRETQYF.

The chain uses TRBV27 and TRBJ2-7, with D possibly TRBD2 on 6 matching bases. The germline V and J ends were trimmed by 6 bases and 2 bases, with 23 bases remaining between them. Germline values: CDR1 MNHEY, CDR2 SMNVEV (reference sequence). CDR3 length: 17 residues. The CDR3 nucleotides read TGTGCCAGCAGACGTAACCCCGGACTATCGCCGACCTACGAGCAGTACTTC. The encoded protein is CASRRNPGLSPTYEQYF.